Presented here are 28 T cell receptor beta chains from one specimen sequenced in a study of regulatory T cells in long-lasting Graves disease. Sample time point: persistent/refractory GD, antithyroid drugs over 5 years with positive TRAb. Making the TCR library involved RNA that had been extracted from PBMCs. CDR3-region Arm-PCR and iRepertoire HTBI primers produced the TCR beta libraries. One entry per CDR3 protein results from TCRdb running MiXCR on the multiplex PCR reads. The table lists roughly 450,000 distinct CDR3 sequences, around a quarter of them singletons, with roughly 26% in the top ten. Sequencing used peripheral blood mononuclear cells (PBMCs), obtained when the disease was refractory, from a patient treated with antithyroid drugs. Source of these receptors: a female donor with Graves disease.

This rearrangement joins TRBV24-1 to TRBJ2-1, with a weak D call TRBD2 (6 bases). The CDR3 sequence is 13 residues long. CDR1 and CDR2 from the germline V gene are KGHDR and SFDVKD. V dropped 3 bases and J dropped 8 bases, with 10 bases sitting between them. The CDR3, as DNA: TGTGCCACCAGTGATGGACTATTCCATGAGCAGTTCTTC. It encodes CATSDGLFHEQFF.

The chain has TRBV27 and TRBJ2-2; D possibly corresponds to TRBD1 (5 bases). The CDR3 totals 14 residues. Trimming pared 7 bases from V and 4 bases from J, leaving 13 bases between. Germline values: CDR1 MNHEY, CDR2 SMNVEV (reference sequence). Here the CDR3 reads CASTGQVGTGELFF. CDR3 DNA sequence: TGTGCCAGCACTGGACAAGTCGGCACCGGGGAGCTGTTTTTT.

This chain links TRBV20-1 with TRBJ1-1; D not resolved. The CDR3 is made up of 14 amino acids. Between the trimmed V and J ends, which lost 3 bases and 0 bases, there was a span of 11 bases. From germline, CDR1 is DFQATT and CDR2 SNEGSKA (reference sequence). The CDR3 sequence is CSASPGQLNTEAFF. The CDR3 bases are TGCAGTGCTAGCCCCGGGCAGTTGAACACTGAAGCTTTCTTT.

The chain uses TRBV7-9 and TRBJ2-7; 10 bases line up with TRBD1. Germline CDR1 is SEHNR and CDR2 is FQNEAQ (reference sequence). The V and J ends lost 5 bases and 11 bases, in that order; junction bases with no gene match: 12. The CDR3 runs to 14 residues. The CDR3 DNA follows: TGTGCCAGCAGCCTGGACAGGGGGGCTCCTAAAAAGTACTTC. It is translated as CASSLDRGAPKKYF.

The genes are TRBV5-1 and TRBJ1-1; 8 bases line up with TRBD1. The V segment lost 0 bases and the J segment 6 bases; nucleotides outside the gene matches: 10. There are 16 residues in the CDR3. Germline CDR1 SGHRS, CDR2 YFSETQ. CDR3 protein: CASSLGPGQAYPEAFF. The CDR3 DNA reads TGCGCCAGCAGCTTGGGACCGGGACAGGCTTATCCTGAAGCTTTCTTT. Combining the CDR3 with reference TRBV5-1 and TRBJ1-1 gives the whole variable domain KAGVTQTPRYLIKTRGQQVTLSCSPISGHRSVSWYQQTPGQGLQFLFEYFSETQRNKGNFPGRFSGRQFSNSRSEMNVSTLELGDSALYLCASSLGPGQAYPEAFFGQGTRLTVV.

The chain carries TRBV19 and TRBJ1-2, with 9 positions matching TRBD1. This CDR3 is built from 15 residues. The germline V gene encodes CDR1 LNHDA and CDR2 SQIVND (reference sequence). Trimming took 5 bases from V and 0 from J; bases not matched to a gene: 4. DNA for the CDR3: TGTGCCAGTAGTGCTGGGACAGGGACTAACTATGGCTACACCTTC. It specifies CASSAGTGTNYGYTF.

This clonotype occurred many times. The CDR3 is CASSYSTGTGNQPQHF. The CDR3 coding sequence is TGTGCCAGCAGTTACTCGACAGGGACGGGCAATCAGCCCCAGCATTTT. This sequence joins TRBV6-5 and TRBJ1-5; 7 bases map to TRBD1. This CDR3 comprises 16 residues. V lost 0 bases to trimming and J lost 2 bases; unmatched junction nucleotides: 4. CDR1 is MNHEY, CDR2 SVGAGI, per germline.

Only a few counts were recorded for this clonotype. The chain uses TRBV12-3 or TRBV12-4 and TRBJ2-7, with TRBD1 identical over 8 bases. Germline trimming cut 1 base from V and 7 bases from J; bases unmatched to any gene: 12. The CDR3 has 16 residues. The CDR3 region is CASSLVSGTGSLEQYF. CDR3 DNA: TGTGCCAGCAGTTTAGTATCCGGGACAGGTTCGTTAGAGCAGTACTTC.

There are many counts of this clonotype. The chain couples TRBV6-1 to TRBJ1-2, with D perhaps matching TRBD1 (5 bases). The CDR3 consists of 16 residues. From germline, CDR1 is MNHNS and CDR2 SASEGT. V was trimmed by 1 base and J by 5 bases, leaving 17 bases between them. The CDR3 DNA is TGTGCCAGCAGTGAAGACGAAAGACTTCGGACATATGGCTACACCTTC. It yields the protein CASSEDERLRTYGYTF.

In this sample, this clonotype turned up a few times. The chain links TRBV5-1 to TRBJ2-5; D is perhaps TRBD1 (5 bases). Germline lookup yields CDR1 SGHRS and CDR2 YFSETQ. V lost 4 bases, J lost 4 bases, and 14 bases lay in between. This CDR3 has 14 amino acids. The CDR3 spells CASSGRGLGETQYF. The CDR3 DNA reads as TGCGCCAGCAGCGGAAGGGGCCTGGGAGAGACCCAGTACTTC.

Ten or more counts support this clonotype. V gene TRBV6-2 or TRBV6-3 combines with J gene TRBJ1-1, with D perhaps matching TRBD1 (5 bases). Deletions cut 5 bases from V and 6 bases from J, with 10 bases between. CDR3 length equals 12 residues. The germline CDR1 and CDR2 sequences are MNHEY and SVGEGT. The CDR3 DNA sequence: TGTGCCAGCAGTAGGGGCAGCGCTGAAGCTTTCTTT. Encoded protein: CASSRGSAEAFF.

The chain couples TRBV20-1 to TRBJ1-5; TRBD1 might be the D (5 bases). CDR3 length equals 12 residues. Trimming cost V 0 bases and J 8 bases, with 8 bases left between them. Germline loops: CDR1 DFQATT, CDR2 SNEGSKA (reference sequence). In DNA form, the CDR3 reads TGCAGTGCTAGAGATCAGGGCGAGCCCCAGCATTTT. The encoded protein is CSARDQGEPQHF.

This clonotype was observed at least ten times. V gene TRBV2 combines with J gene TRBJ1-5; possible D gene TRBD1, 6 bases. The CDR3 is 15 residues long. Trimming pared 2 bases from V and 2 bases from J, leaving 10 bases between. The germline V gene encodes CDR1 SNHLY and CDR2 FYNNEI. CDR3 sequence reads: CASSESGDRNQPQHF. CDR3 nucleotide sequence: TGTGCCAGCAGTGAATCAGGGGATCGCAATCAGCCCCAGCATTTT.

This clonotype was picked up many times. The chain combines TRBV20-1 with TRBJ2-5; the match to TRBD2 covers 15 bases. CDR3 length: 20 amino acids. The ends lost 0 bases at V and 5 bases at J; junction bases unmatched: 16. Germline V lookup: CDR1 DFQATT, CDR2 SNEGSKA (reference sequence). The CDR3 protein is CSARDRPPGLAGGSKETQYF. The CDR3 DNA reads TGCAGTGCTAGAGATCGGCCACCGGGACTAGCGGGAGGAAGCAAGGAGACCCAGTACTTC.

This clonotype appeared once. At one boundary the junction diverges from the germline segment, which might be a read error. V usage is TRBV5-1 and J usage is TRBJ2-2, with TRBD1 matching 7 bases. The CDR3 length is 16 residues. Germline CDR1 SGHRS, CDR2 YFSETQ. CDR3 residues: CASSATQGANTGELFF. DNA for the CDR3: TGTGCCAGCAGCGCGACCCAGGGGGCGAACACCGGGGAGCTGTTTTTT. Using reference TRBV5-1 and TRBJ2-2 for the parts outside the CDR3, the full variable domain is KAGVTQTPRYLIKTRGQQVTLSCSPISGHRSVSWYQQTPGQGLQFLFEYFSETQRNKGNFPGRFSGRQFSNSRSEMNVSTLELGDSALYLCASSATQGANTGELFFGEGSRLTVL.

This clonotype was detected only a few times. CDR3 amino acids: CASSLGWQPNTEAFF. DNA for the CDR3: TGTGCCAGCAGCCTGGGGTGGCAGCCGAACACTGAAGCTTTCTTT. The chain combines TRBV5-5 with TRBJ1-1; D remains ambiguous. Germline V gene data show CDR1 as SGHKS and CDR2 as YYEKEE (reference sequence). V dropped 4 bases and J dropped 1 base, with 14 bases sitting between them. This CDR3 has 15 amino acids.

V usage is TRBV28 and J usage is TRBJ1-6; D is ambiguous. V lost 1 base and J lost 9, with 10 bases in between. Germline CDR1 and CDR2: MDHEN and SYDVKM. The CDR3 is made up of 14 amino acids. As DNA, the CDR3 is TGTGCCAGCAGTTTATTAATAGGCGGTTCACCCCTCCACTTT. Residues: CASSLLIGGSPLHF.

This clonotype was detected many times. This chain joins TRBV11-2 and TRBJ2-7, with 7 bases that match TRBD1. The CDR3 sequence is 15 residues long. Germline values: CDR1 SGHAT, CDR2 FQNNGV. Losses at the gene ends were 0 bases for V and 3 bases for J; bases not matched to a gene: 5. The CDR3 reads CASSLDRDRGYEQYF. The DNA for the CDR3 is TGTGCCAGCAGCTTAGACCGGGACAGAGGCTACGAGCAGTACTTC.

This clonotype was counted only a few times. The rearrangement joins TRBV6-1 to TRBJ2-7; D assignment may be TRBD1 or TRBD2 (5 bases each). The CDR3 covers 17 residues. The V and J ends lost 5 bases and 2 bases respectively, with 22 bases between them. The germline gives CDR1 MNHNS, CDR2 SASEGT. The CDR3 loop is CASSPAAGARTTYEQYF. The CDR3 nucleotides are TGTGCCAGCAGTCCCGCCGCCGGGGCCAGGACCACCTACGAGCAGTACTTC.

This clonotype was recorded at least ten times. The V and J genes are TRBV2 and TRBJ1-2; no firm D call. CDR1 and CDR2 from the germline V gene are SNHLY and FYNNEI. Deletions cut 6 bases from V and 4 bases from J, with 15 bases between. This CDR3 is built from 14 residues. CDR3 region: CASRSGSFVYGYTF. Here the CDR3 DNA reads TGTGCCAGCAGGTCGGGGAGTTTCGTCTATGGCTACACCTTC.

The gene calls are TRBV5-1 and TRBJ2-2, with unresolved D. CDR3 size: 14 residues. The germline CDR1 and CDR2 sequences are SGHRS and YFSETQ. V was cut by 4 bases and J by 2 bases, with 9 bases left in between. CDR3 DNA sequence: TGCGCCAGCAGCCCGAACATTAACACCGGGGAGCTGTTTTTT. It specifies CASSPNINTGELFF.

This clonotype has ten or more counts. The chain recombines TRBV6-1 with TRBJ1-1, with TRBD1 matching 7 bases. CDR1 MNHNS and CDR2 SASEGT come from the germline V gene. The CDR3 has 13 amino acids. The V gene end was trimmed by 6 bases and the J gene end by 6 bases; junction bases not matched to a gene: 7. CDR3: CASRPGQDAEAFF. The CDR3 DNA sequence: TGTGCCAGCAGACCCGGACAGGACGCTGAAGCTTTCTTT.

This clonotype was recorded at least ten times. The genes are TRBV28 and TRBJ2-7; perhaps TRBD1 as D (5 bases). Germline CDR1 is MDHEN and CDR2 is SYDVKM. The CDR3 sequence is 12 residues long. Trimming left V 5 bases short and J 6 bases short, with 11 bases between. The CDR3 DNA is TGTGCCAGCAGTCAAGACAGACGCGAGCAGTACTTC. This encodes CASSQDRREQYF.

In its sample, this clonotype was seen a few times. J is TRBJ2-4 and V is TRBV5-1, with D perhaps TRBD1 or TRBD2 (5 bases each). V lost 0 bases, J lost 2 bases, and 6 bases lay in between. The CDR3 sequence is 14 residues long. Per germline, CDR1 SGHRS and CDR2 YFSETQ. CDR3 sequence (DNA): TGCGCCAGCAGCTTGGGGGGGTCCAAAAACATTCAGTACTTC. The encoded protein is CASSLGGSKNIQYF.

This clonotype was observed a few times. A junction boundary mismatches the germline segment, possibly from a read error. This rearrangement joins TRBV2 to TRBJ1-1, with a possible D match to TRBD1 (6 bases). Per the germline V gene, CDR1 is SNHLY and CDR2 is FYNNEI. The CDR3 has 14 residues. DNA of the CDR3: TGTGCCACCAGTCTGGGGGGCCCGAACACTGAAGCTTTCTTT. Its protein is CATSLGGPNTEAFF.

This clonotype has at least ten counts. The chain uses TRBV28 and TRBJ2-5, with D perhaps TRBD1 or TRBD2 (6 bases each). CDR3 length: 13 residues. Trimming took 7 bases from V and 9 from J, leaving 18 bases between them. Germline assignment: CDR1 MDHEN and CDR2 SYDVKM. Here the CDR3 DNA reads TGTGCCAGCACGACACTACCGAGGGGGGCCCAGTACTTC. It codes for CASTTLPRGAQYF.

This clonotype was observed at least ten times. The V gene is TRBV2, the J gene TRBJ1-1; D ambiguous. Germline values: CDR1 SNHLY, CDR2 FYNNEI. This CDR3 contains 14 residues. Trimming stripped 3 bases from V and 5 bases from J, with 13 bases between. The CDR3 sequence is CASSDEGSGTEAFF. As DNA, the CDR3 is TGTGCCAGCAGTGACGAAGGGTCTGGGACTGAAGCTTTCTTT.

The chain combines TRBV12-3 or TRBV12-4 with TRBJ1-6; TRBD1 agrees at 8 bases. The ends lost 6 bases at V and 5 bases at J; junction bases unmatched: 6. The CDR3 sequence is 15 residues long. The CDR3 DNA reads TGTGCCAGCAGCGCGGACAGGGTTCATAATTCACCCCTCCACTTT. This gives the protein CASSADRVHNSPLHF.